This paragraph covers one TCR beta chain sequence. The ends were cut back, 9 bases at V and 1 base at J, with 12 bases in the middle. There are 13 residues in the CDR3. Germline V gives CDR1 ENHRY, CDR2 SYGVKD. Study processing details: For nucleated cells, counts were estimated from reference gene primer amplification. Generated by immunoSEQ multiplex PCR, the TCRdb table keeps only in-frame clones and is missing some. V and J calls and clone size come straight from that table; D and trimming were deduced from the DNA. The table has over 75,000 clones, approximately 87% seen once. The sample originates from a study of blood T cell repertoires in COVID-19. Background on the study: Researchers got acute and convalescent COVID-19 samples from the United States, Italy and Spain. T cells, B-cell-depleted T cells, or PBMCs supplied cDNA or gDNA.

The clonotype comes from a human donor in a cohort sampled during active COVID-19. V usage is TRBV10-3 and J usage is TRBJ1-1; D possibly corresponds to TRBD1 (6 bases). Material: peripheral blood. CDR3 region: CAIQGYENTEAFF. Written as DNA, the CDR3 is TGTGCCATACAGGGCTACGAGAACACTGAAGCTTTCTTT.